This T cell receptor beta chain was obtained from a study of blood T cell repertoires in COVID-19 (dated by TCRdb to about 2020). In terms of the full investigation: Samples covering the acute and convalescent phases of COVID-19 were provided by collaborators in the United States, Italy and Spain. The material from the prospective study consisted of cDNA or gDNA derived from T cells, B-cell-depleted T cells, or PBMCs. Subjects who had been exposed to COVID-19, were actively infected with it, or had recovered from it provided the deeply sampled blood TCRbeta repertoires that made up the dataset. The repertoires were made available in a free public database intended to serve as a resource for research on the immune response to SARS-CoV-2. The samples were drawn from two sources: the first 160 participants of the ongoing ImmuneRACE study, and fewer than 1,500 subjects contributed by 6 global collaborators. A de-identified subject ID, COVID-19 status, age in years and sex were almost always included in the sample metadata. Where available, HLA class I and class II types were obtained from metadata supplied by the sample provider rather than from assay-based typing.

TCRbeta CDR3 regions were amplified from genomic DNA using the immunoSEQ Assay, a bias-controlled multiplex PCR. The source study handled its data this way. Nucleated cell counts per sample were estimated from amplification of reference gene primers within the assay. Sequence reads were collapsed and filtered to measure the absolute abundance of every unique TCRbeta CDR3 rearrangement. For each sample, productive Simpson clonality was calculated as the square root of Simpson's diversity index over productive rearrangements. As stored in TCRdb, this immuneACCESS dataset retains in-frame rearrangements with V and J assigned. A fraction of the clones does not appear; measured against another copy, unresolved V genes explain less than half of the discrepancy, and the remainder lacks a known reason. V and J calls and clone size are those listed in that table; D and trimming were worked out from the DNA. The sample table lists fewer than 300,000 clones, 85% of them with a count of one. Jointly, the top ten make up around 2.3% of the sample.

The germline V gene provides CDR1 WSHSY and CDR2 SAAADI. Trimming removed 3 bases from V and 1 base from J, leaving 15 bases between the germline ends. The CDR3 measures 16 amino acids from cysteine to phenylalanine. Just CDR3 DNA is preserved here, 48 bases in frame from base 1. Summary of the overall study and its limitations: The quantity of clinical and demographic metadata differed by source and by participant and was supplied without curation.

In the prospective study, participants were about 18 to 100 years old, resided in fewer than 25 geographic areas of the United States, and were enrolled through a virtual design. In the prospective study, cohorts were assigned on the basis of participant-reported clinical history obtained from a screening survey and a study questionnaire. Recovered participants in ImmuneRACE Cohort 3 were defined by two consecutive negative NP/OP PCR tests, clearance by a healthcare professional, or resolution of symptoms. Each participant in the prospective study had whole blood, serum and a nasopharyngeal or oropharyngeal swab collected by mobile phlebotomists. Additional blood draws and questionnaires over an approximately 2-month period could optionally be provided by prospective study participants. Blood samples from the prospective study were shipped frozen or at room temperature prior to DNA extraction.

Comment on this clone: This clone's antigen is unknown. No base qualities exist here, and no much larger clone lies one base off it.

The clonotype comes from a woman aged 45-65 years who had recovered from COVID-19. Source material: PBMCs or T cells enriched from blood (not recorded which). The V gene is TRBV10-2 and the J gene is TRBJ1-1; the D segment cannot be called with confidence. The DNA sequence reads TGCGCCAGCAGTGAACGAAAGGCCGGAGGGAACACTGAAGCTTTCTTT. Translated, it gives CASSERKAGGNTEAFF.